This passage covers 13 T cell receptor beta chains from one sample sequenced in a study of a mutant IDH1 vaccine in newly diagnosed glioma (TCRdb year 2021). For these receptors, no antigen is known. The library came from the immunoSEQ multiplex PCR assay. TCRdb limited this immuneACCESS table to in-frame rearrangements with V and J called. A share of clones is missing; checked studies link under half to unresolved V genes, and the rest is unexplained. The sample includes roughly 72,000 clones, with about 91% observed a single time. In total, the top ten clones hold roughly 0.5% of the sample. The time point label, as the study defines it: week 5, during vaccination. A 20-mer mutant IDH1 peptide at 300 micrograms in Montanide made up each vaccine dose, which was injected subcutaneously together with topical imiquimod. The material was PBMCs, obtained from a glioma patient whose treatment included an IDH1 peptide vaccine. The receptors stem from a woman in her forties or fifties with glioma.

The chain couples TRBV5-1 to TRBJ2-7; a weak D match, TRBD1 (6 bases). Trimming shortened V by 4 bases and J by 3 bases, and 14 bases separated the two germline ends. This CDR3 is built from 14 residues. In germline, CDR1 is SGHRS, CDR2 YFSETQ. This CDR3 reads CASSARTDFYEQYF. CDR3 sequence (DNA): TGCGCCAGCAGCGCCCGGACAGACTTCTACGAGCAGTACTTC.

This chain links TRBV6-1 with TRBJ1-4; no firm D call. Germline CDR1 is MNHNS and CDR2 is SASEGT. The CDR3 contains 13 residues. Written as DNA, the CDR3 is TGTGCTACCCAAGGATCTGGCGCTGAAAAACTGTTTTTT. This sequence encodes CATQGSGAEKLFF.

V is TRBV19 and J is TRBJ2-3; D not resolved. The germline V gene has CDR1 LNHDA and CDR2 SQIVND (reference sequence). CDR3 length: 15 amino acids. V was trimmed by 5 bases and J by 3 bases, leaving 15 bases between them. The DNA of the CDR3 is TGTGCCAGTAGTCTCAGACGGATTACTACAGATACGCAGTATTTT. It translates to CASSLRRITTDTQYF.

The rearrangement joins TRBV10-2 to TRBJ2-1; 8 positions match TRBD2. In germline, CDR1 is WSHSY, CDR2 SAAADI. The V gene end was trimmed by 10 bases and the J gene end by 5 bases; junction bases not matched to a gene: 10. This CDR3 contains 14 residues. CDR3: CATTTSAVNNEQFF. The CDR3 DNA reads TGCGCCACCACGACTAGCGCAGTTAACAATGAGCAGTTCTTC.

V gene TRBV7-9 combines with J gene TRBJ2-1; D gene unclear. CDR3 size: 15 residues. Trimming removed 0 bases from V and 5 bases from J, with 11 bases in between. Germline CDR1 SEHNR, CDR2 FQNEAQ (reference sequence). CDR3 sequence reads: CASSLAPGSHNEQFF. In DNA, the CDR3 is TGTGCCAGCAGCTTAGCACCCGGGTCCCACAATGAGCAGTTCTTC.

This clone showed up just a few times. Other DNA sequences in this sample translate to the same CDR3. The V call is TRBV28, the J call TRBJ1-5, with TRBD1 identical over 8 bases. The germline V gene encodes CDR1 MDHEN and CDR2 SYDVKM. V shed 6 bases, J shed 6 bases, and the junction held 13 bases outside the gene matches. CDR3 size: 16 residues. In nucleotides, the CDR3 is TGTGCCAGCAGGGTGGGACAGGCAGTTTGGAGTCAGCCCCAGCATTTT. Translated: CASRVGQAVWSQPQHF.

CDR3 in amino acids: CASNSAGADTQYF. CDR3 in DNA: TGCGCCAGCAACTCAGCGGGAGCGGATACGCAGTATTTT. This chain links TRBV5-1 with TRBJ2-3; 8 bases map to TRBD2. The CDR3 has 13 residues. With 6 bases clipped from V and 6 bases from J, the junction kept 6 bases outside the gene matches. From germline, CDR1 is SGHRS and CDR2 YFSETQ. Full variable domain (outside the CDR3, taken from reference TRBV5-1 and TRBJ2-3): KAGVTQTPRYLIKTRGQQVTLSCSPISGHRSVSWYQQTPGQGLQFLFEYFSETQRNKGNFPGRFSGRQFSNSRSEMNVSTLELGDSALYLCASNSAGADTQYFGPGTRLTVL.

This chain joins TRBV4-1 and TRBJ2-7; D ambiguous. V was pared by 4 bases and J by 0 bases, with 10 bases between. The CDR3 is made up of 14 amino acids. CDR1 MGHRA and CDR2 YSYEKL come from the germline V gene. CDR3: CASSPGGSSYEQYF. CDR3 nucleotides: TGCGCCAGCAGCCCCGGTGGCAGCTCCTACGAGCAGTACTTC.

The V gene is TRBV19, the J gene TRBJ2-7; possibly TRBD1 or TRBD2 for D (5 bases each). Germline loops: CDR1 LNHDA, CDR2 SQIVND (reference sequence). The CDR3 contains 14 residues. The V end was cut by 4 bases, the J end by 0 bases, with 10 bases between. The CDR3 is CASSRDRTSYEQYF. The DNA for the CDR3 is TGTGCCAGTAGTAGGGACCGAACCTCCTACGAGCAGTACTTC.

The chain is built from TRBV7-3 and TRBJ2-1, with 8 bases identical to TRBD1. Germline CDR1 reads SGHTA; CDR2 reads FQGTGA. Trimming at V came to 4 bases and at J to 3 bases, leaving 5 bases not matched to a gene. The CDR3 totals 15 residues. The CDR3 DNA follows: TGTGCCAGCAGCTCCCAGGGGGCGGGCTACAATGAGCAGTTCTTC. This translates into CASSSQGAGYNEQFF.

The CDR3 nucleotides read TGTGCCAGTAGTATACAGGACATTCAGTACTTC. As protein: CASSIQDIQYF. The chain has TRBV19 and TRBJ2-4; the D is unclear. The germline CDR1 and CDR2 sequences are LNHDA and SQIVND (reference sequence). V shed 2 bases and J shed 8 bases, with 4 bases lying between them. This CDR3 region has 11 residues.

The chain joins TRBV6-5 to TRBJ1-2, with TRBD1 identical over 7 bases. The germline V gene has CDR1 MNHEY and CDR2 SVGAGI. The V segment lost 8 bases and the J segment 8 bases; nucleotides outside the gene matches: 8. The CDR3 is 12 residues long. As DNA, the CDR3 is TGTGCCAGCGGCGACAGGGAAGTGGGCTACACCTTC. It specifies CASGDREVGYTF.

The chain links TRBV28 to TRBJ2-7; TRBD1 might be the D (8 bases). Germline V gene data show CDR1 as MDHEN and CDR2 as SYDVKM. The CDR3 length is 16 residues. V was shortened by 3 bases and J by 2 bases, with 17 bases between the two germline ends. The DNA of the CDR3 is TGTGCCAGCAGTTTGGGGGGGACAGGCGGAGCCTACGAGCAGTACTTC. This translates into CASSLGGTGGAYEQYF.